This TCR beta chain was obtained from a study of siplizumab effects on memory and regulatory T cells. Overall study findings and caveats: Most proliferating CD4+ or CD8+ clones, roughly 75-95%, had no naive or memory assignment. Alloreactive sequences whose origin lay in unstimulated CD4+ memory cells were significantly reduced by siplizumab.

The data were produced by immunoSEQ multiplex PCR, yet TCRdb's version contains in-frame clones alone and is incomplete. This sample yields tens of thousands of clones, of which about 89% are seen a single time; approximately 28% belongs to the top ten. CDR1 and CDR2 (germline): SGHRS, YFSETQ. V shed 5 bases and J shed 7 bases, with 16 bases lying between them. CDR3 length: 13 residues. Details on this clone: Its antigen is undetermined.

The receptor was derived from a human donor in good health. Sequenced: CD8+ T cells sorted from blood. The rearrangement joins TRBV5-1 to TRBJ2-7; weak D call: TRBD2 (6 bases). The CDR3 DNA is TGCGCCAGCAGTCCCTCCGGGGGTCGAGAGCAGTACTTC. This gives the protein CASSPSGGREQYF. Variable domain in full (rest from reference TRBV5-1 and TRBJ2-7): KAGVTQTPRYLIKTRGQQVTLSCSPISGHRSVSWYQQTPGQGLQFLFEYFSETQRNKGNFPGRFSGRQFSNSRSEMNVSTLELGDSALYLCASSPSGGREQYFGPGTRLTVT.